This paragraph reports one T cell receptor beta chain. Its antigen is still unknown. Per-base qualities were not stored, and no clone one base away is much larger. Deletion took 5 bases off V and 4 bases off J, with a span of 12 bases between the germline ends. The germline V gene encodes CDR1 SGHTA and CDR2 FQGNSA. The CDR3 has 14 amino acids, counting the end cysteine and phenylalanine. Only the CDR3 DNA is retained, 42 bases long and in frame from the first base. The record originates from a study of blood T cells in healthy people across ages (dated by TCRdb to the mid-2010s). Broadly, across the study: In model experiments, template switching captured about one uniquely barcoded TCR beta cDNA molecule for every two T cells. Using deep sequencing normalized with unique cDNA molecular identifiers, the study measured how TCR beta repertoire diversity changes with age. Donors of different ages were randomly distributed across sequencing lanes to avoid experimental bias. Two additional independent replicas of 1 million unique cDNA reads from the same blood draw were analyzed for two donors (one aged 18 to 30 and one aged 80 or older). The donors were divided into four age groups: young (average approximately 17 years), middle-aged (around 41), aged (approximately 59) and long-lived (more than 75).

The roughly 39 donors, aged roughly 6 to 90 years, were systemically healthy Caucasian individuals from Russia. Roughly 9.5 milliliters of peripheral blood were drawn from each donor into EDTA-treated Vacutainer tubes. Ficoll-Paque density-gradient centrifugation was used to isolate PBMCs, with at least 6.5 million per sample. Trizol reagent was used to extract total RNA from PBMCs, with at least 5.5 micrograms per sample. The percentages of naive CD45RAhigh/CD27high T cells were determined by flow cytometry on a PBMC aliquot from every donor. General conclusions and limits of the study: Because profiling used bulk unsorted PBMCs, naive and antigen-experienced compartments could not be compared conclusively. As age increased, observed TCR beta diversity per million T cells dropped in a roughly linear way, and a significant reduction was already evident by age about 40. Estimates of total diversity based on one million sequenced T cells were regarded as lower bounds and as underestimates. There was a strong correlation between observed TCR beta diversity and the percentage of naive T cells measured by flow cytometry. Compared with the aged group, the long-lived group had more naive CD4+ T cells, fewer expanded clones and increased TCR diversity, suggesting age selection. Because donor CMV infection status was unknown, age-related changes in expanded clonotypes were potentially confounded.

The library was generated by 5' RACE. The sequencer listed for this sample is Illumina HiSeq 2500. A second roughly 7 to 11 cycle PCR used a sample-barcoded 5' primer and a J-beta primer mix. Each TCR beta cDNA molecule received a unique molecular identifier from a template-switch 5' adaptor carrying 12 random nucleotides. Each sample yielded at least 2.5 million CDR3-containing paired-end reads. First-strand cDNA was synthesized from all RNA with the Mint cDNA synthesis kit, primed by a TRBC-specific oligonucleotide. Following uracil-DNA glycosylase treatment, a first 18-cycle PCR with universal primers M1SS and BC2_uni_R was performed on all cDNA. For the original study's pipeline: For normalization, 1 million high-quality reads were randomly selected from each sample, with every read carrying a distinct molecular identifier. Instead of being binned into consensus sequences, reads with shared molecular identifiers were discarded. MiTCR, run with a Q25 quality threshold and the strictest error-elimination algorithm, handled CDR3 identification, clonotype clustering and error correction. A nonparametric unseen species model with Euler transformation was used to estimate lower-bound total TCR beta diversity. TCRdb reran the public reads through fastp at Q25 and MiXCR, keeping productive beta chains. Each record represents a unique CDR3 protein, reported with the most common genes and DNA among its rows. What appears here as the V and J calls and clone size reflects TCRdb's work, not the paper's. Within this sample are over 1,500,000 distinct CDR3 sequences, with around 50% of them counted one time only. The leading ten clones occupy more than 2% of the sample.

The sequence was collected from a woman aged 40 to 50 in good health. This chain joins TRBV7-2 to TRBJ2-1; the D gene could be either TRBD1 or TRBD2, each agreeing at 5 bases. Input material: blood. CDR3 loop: CASSKPGAYNEQFF. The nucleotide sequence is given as TGTGCCAGCAGCAAACCCGGGGCATACAATGAGCAGTTCTTC.